This TCR beta chain was identified in a study of blood T cells in healthy people across ages. Isolation per sample recovered at least 6 million PBMCs. Then a second PCR, running roughly 7 to 11 cycles, was carried out with a sample-barcoded 5' primer and a J-beta primer mix. In TCRdb, the 5' RACE reads were re-called with MiXCR into one record per CDR3 protein. Of fewer than 750,000 distinct CDR3 sequences listed, roughly half are singletons. At least ten counts were recorded for this clonotype. Germline V gene sequence: CDR1 MNHEY, CDR2 SMNVEV (reference sequence). The CDR3 totals 15 residues. With 10 bases clipped from V and 10 bases from J, the junction kept 12 bases outside the gene matches.

This TCR derives from a woman older than 75 in good health. This chain connects TRBV27 to TRBJ2-1; 14 bases align to TRBD2. Material: blood. Here the CDR3 DNA reads TGTGCCACCGTCTCGGGACTAGCGGGAGTCAACGAGCAGTTCTTC. Its translation: CATVSGLAGVNEQFF.